The 10 T cell receptor beta chains below were found in one sample sequenced in a study of neurological immune-mediated disorders (dated by TCRdb to about 2019). Libraries came from 5' RACE. Sequenced using an Illumina HiSeq 2500. TCRdb reran the public reads through fastp at Q25 and MiXCR, keeping productive beta chains. Merged by CDR3 protein, the rows form single entries marked with the most common genes and DNA. This sample is represented by around 69,000 distinct CDR3 sequences; roughly 3.2% of them were singletons. In total, the top ten clones hold about 3.5% of the sample. The sequenced sample was PBMCs. The receptor source for this set is a man in his forties with multiple sclerosis.

This clonotype was observed once. This may stem from a read error, because a much larger clone lies one nucleotide away. Here the CDR3 omits its conserved ending phenylalanine or tryptophan, so a read error is the likely source. The chain combines TRBV20-1 with TRBJ2-7; D call uncertain. The germline V gene has CDR1 DFQATT and CDR2 SNEGSKA (reference sequence). This CDR3 region has 12 residues. Trimming cost V 6 bases and J 2 bases, with 11 bases left between them. DNA of the CDR3: TGCAGTGCCTCGACGGATACCTACGAGCAGTACATC. The encoded protein is CSASTDTYEQYI.

This clonotype has a count of ten or more. The V call is TRBV2, the J call TRBJ1-5; maybe TRBD1 (5 bases). This CDR3 contains 14 residues. The V gene's germline CDR1 is SNHLY and CDR2 FYNNEI. With 4 bases removed from V and 2 bases from J, the gap between germline ends came to 9 bases. The CDR3 bases are TGTGCCAGCAGTGGGTCGGGGGGCAATCAGCCCCAGCATTTT. Its translation is CASSGSGGNQPQHF.

This clonotype was seen more than once but under ten times. This chain connects TRBV18 to TRBJ2-1; 12 nucleotides align to TRBD2. The CDR3 runs 18 residues. Germline V lookup: CDR1 KGHSH, CDR2 LQKENI. V shed 3 bases, J shed 8 bases, and the junction held 14 bases outside the gene matches. The DNA of the CDR3 is TGTGCCAGCTCACCGGGTCTAGCGGGGGGGCTCCAGTCCCATGAGCAGTTCTTC. Translated: CASSPGLAGGLQSHEQFF.

This clonotype has ten or more counts. This sequence joins TRBV5-1 and TRBJ2-1; 11 bases agree with TRBD2. CDR1 is SGHRS, CDR2 YFSETQ, per germline. V was pared by 5 bases and J by 6 bases, with 10 bases of the junction left unmatched. This CDR3 has 16 amino acids. The CDR3 is CASSRSTSGGRNEQFF. For the CDR3, the DNA is TGCGCCAGCAGTCGCTCAACTAGCGGGGGCCGCAATGAGCAGTTCTTC. The entire variable domain, with the rest obtained from reference TRBV5-1 and TRBJ2-1, is as follows: KAGVTQTPRYLIKTRGQQVTLSCSPISGHRSVSWYQQTPGQGLQFLFEYFSETQRNKGNFPGRFSGRQFSNSRSEMNVSTLELGDSALYLCASSRSTSGGRNEQFFGPGTRLTVL.

This clonotype was picked up many times. V is TRBV19 and J is TRBJ2-5, with D perhaps matching TRBD2 (6 bases). This CDR3 has 14 amino acids. CDR1 and CDR2 (germline): LNHDA, SQIVND (reference sequence). V lost 0 bases and J lost 8, with 13 bases in between. The CDR3 bases are TGTGCCAGTAGTATAGAAGCGGGCAAGAGAACCCAGTACTTC. This encodes CASSIEAGKRTQYF.

This clonotype was detected many times. V is TRBV7-9 and J is TRBJ1-2; 7 bases line up with TRBD1. The CDR3 has 14 amino acids. CDR1 is SEHNR, CDR2 FQNEAQ, per germline (reference sequence). The ends lost 5 bases at V and 7 bases at J; junction bases unmatched: 10. CDR3 loop: CASSPRGSLGGYTF. For the CDR3, the DNA is TGTGCCAGCAGCCCCAGGGGGAGCCTAGGTGGCTACACCTTC. Full variable domain (outside the CDR3, taken from reference TRBV7-9 and TRBJ1-2): DTGVSQNPRHKITKRGQNVTFRCDPISEHNRLYWYRQTLGQGPEFLTYFQNEAQLEKSRLLSDRFSAERPKGSFSTLEIQRTEQGDSAMYLCASSPRGSLGGYTFGSGTRLTVV.

This clonotype was observed at least ten times. The gene calls are TRBV12-3 or TRBV12-4 and TRBJ1-1, with TRBD1 matching over 9 bases. The ends lost 2 bases at V and 6 bases at J; junction bases unmatched: 4. The CDR3 spans 14 residues. CDR3 coding DNA: TGTGCCAGCAGTTTATATGGGACAGGGCCTGAAGCTTTCTTT. This encodes CASSLYGTGPEAFF.

Many counts were recorded for this clonotype. V is TRBV5-1 and J is TRBJ2-2; tentative D call: TRBD1 (8 bases). The V end was cut by 4 bases, the J end by 4 bases, with 17 bases between. The germline gives CDR1 SGHRS, CDR2 YFSETQ. The CDR3 covers 16 residues. CDR3 in DNA: TGCGCCAGCAGCGGGACCAACAGGGGGGGCACCGGGGAGCTGTTTTTT. Protein sequence: CASSGTNRGGTGELFF.

This clonotype came up many times. V usage is TRBV11-2 and J usage is TRBJ2-4; D ambiguous. Germline CDR1 reads SGHAT; CDR2 reads FQNNGV. V was clipped by 5 bases and J by 3 bases, with 5 bases between them. The CDR3 has 12 residues. CDR3 nucleotides: TGTGCCAGCAGCCTCGACAAAAACATTCAGTACTTC. Translation: CASSLDKNIQYF.

This clonotype was counted ten times or more. The rearrangement links TRBV5-1 to TRBJ2-3; D is tentatively TRBD1 or TRBD2 (5 bases each). With 3 bases removed from V and 1 base from J, the gap between germline ends came to 9 bases. CDR1 SGHRS and CDR2 YFSETQ come from the germline V gene. This CDR3 is 14 amino acids long. This CDR3 reads CASSSGAGTDTQYF. The CDR3 DNA follows: TGCGCCAGCAGCTCCGGGGCGGGCACAGATACGCAGTATTTT.